Below, 18 T cell receptor beta chains from the same sample are listed, as sequenced in a study of cytomegalovirus exposure and HLA in healthy donors. In the PCR, 60 Vbeta and 13 Jbeta primers were used. This table comes from immunoSEQ multiplex PCR, and its TCRdb copy is limited to in-frame clones, with some not included. Of under 150,000 clones listed, roughly 79% are singletons. Sample: PBMCs. The receptors here all came from a woman between 18 and 30 years old in good health and CMV-seronegative.

The chain couples TRBV11-2 to TRBJ2-3; D might be TRBD2 (6 bases). The CDR3 spans 14 residues. Per germline, CDR1 SGHAT and CDR2 FQNNGV. Between the trimmed V and J ends, which lost 4 bases and 3 bases, there was a span of 11 bases. The CDR3 spells CASSWDLRTDTQYF. CDR3 nucleotides: TGTGCCAGCAGCTGGGACTTGCGGACAGATACGCAGTATTTT.

This clone was seen only once. The chain links TRBV30 to TRBJ2-1, with a weak D call TRBD2 (6 bases). Germline CDR1 reads GTSNPN; CDR2 reads SVGIG (reference sequence). Trimming left V 5 bases short and J 8 bases short, with 13 bases between. The CDR3 is 12 amino acids. The CDR3 DNA reads TGTGCCTGGGCTCTTGAGCGGGATGAGCAGTTCTTC. Translated: CAWALERDEQFF.

As DNA, the CDR3 is TGCGCCAGCAGTGTTGCGGACTACGAGCAGTACTTC. It encodes CASSVADYEQYF. The V and J genes are TRBV10-2 and TRBJ2-7; D gene ambiguous. Trimming stripped 4 bases from V and 3 bases from J, with 7 bases between. Germline CDR1 and CDR2: WSHSY and SAAADI. The CDR3 sequence is 12 residues long.

J is TRBJ2-7 and V is TRBV16; TRBD2 matches at 7 bases. The germline CDR1 and CDR2 sequences are KGHSY and FQNENV. V shed 4 bases, J shed 8 bases, and the junction held 14 bases outside the gene matches. This CDR3 contains 15 residues. CDR3 loop: CASSPSLARVGKQYF. CDR3 DNA sequence: TGTGCCAGCAGCCCTTCACTAGCGCGGGTGGGAAAGCAGTACTTC.

The J gene is TRBJ2-1, the V gene TRBV4-2; the match to TRBD2 covers 8 bases. The CDR3 has 18 residues. In germline, CDR1 is LGHNA, CDR2 YNFKEQ. Trimming removed 0 bases from V and 10 bases from J; junction bases left unmatched: 17. The CDR3 DNA sequence: TGTGCCAGCAGCCAAGAAGGAGCGGCTAGCGGGTACCATAAGGAGCAGTTCTTC. This encodes CASSQEGAASGYHKEQFF.

This chain links TRBV5-4 with TRBJ2-2, with a weak D call TRBD1 (7 bases). The CDR3 totals 17 residues. CDR1 SGHNT and CDR2 YYREEE come from the germline V gene (reference sequence). With 4 bases removed from V and 0 bases from J, the gap between germline ends came to 16 bases. For the CDR3, the DNA is TGTGCCAGCAGCCCTTACCAGGGGGGCTCGAACACCGGGGAGCTGTTTTTT. Its protein product is CASSPYQGGSNTGELFF. Based on the CDR3 plus reference TRBV5-4 and TRBJ2-2, the full variable domain is ETGVTQSPTHLIKTRGQQVTLRCSSQSGHNTVSWYQQALGQGPQFIFQYYREEENGRGNFPPRFSGLQFPNYSSELNVNALELDDSALYLCASSPYQGGSNTGELFFGEGSRLTVL.

The CDR3 loop reads CASSLGGVNYGYTF. The CDR3 DNA reads as TGTGCCAGCAGCCTCGGAGGAGTTAACTATGGCTACACCTTC. This rearrangement joins TRBV7-6 to TRBJ1-2; D not resolved. The length of the CDR3 is 14 residues. Trimming cost V 5 bases and J 1 base, with 11 bases left between them. Germline assignment: CDR1 SGHVS and CDR2 FNYEAQ.

The gene calls are TRBV7-7 and TRBJ1-3; D ambiguous. Germline loops: CDR1 SSHAT, CDR2 FNYEAQ (reference sequence). Trimming removed 4 bases at V and 1 base at J, with 11 bases between. The length of the CDR3 is 15 residues. CDR3 amino acids: CASSSDASSGNTIYF. The CDR3 bases are TGTGCCAGCAGCTCCGATGCGAGTTCTGGAAACACCATATATTTT.

This clone was recorded once. The V call is TRBV30, the J call TRBJ2-6, with no clear D. Germline V gives CDR1 GTSNPN, CDR2 SVGIG (reference sequence). V shed 2 bases and J shed 5 bases, with 13 bases lying between them. The CDR3 is made up of 15 amino acids. The CDR3 DNA reads TGTGCCTGGAGTCCTCTTGTACTCCGGGCCAACGTCCTGACTTTC. Its protein is CAWSPLVLRANVLTF.

The rearrangement joins TRBV29-1 to TRBJ1-1; maybe TRBD1 (6 bases). Trimming took 6 bases from V and 2 from J, leaving 19 bases between them. The CDR3 is 15 residues long. Germline V gives CDR1 SQVTM, CDR2 ANQGSEA. The CDR3 spells CSVRDTRARNTEAFF. The CDR3 bases are TGCAGCGTCCGGGACACACGCGCCAGAAACACTGAAGCTTTCTTT.

The rearrangement uses TRBV30 and TRBJ2-1; 7 bases map to TRBD2. Trimming removed 7 bases from V and 4 bases from J; junction bases left unmatched: 13. CDR3 length: 15 residues. Germline CDR1 reads GTSNPN; CDR2 reads SVGIG (reference sequence). The CDR3 protein is CASGSGTTDYNEQFF. CDR3 sequence (DNA): TGTGCCTCGGGGAGCGGGACTACAGATTACAATGAGCAGTTCTTC.

The chain couples TRBV18 to TRBJ1-2, with 9 bases matching TRBD1. Germline V gene lookup returns CDR1 KGHSH and CDR2 LQKENI. The junction had 8 bases not matched to a gene; V was cut back by 6 bases and J by 3 bases. CDR3 length equals 15 residues. The CDR3 coding sequence is TGTGCCAGCTCCCCCGGGACAGGGAGCTACTATGGCTACACCTTC. Amino acid sequence: CASSPGTGSYYGYTF.

V is TRBV25-1 and J is TRBJ2-1; D possibly corresponds to TRBD1 (5 bases). V lost 8 bases and J 5 bases, leaving 16 bases between the germline ends. CDR1 MGHDK and CDR2 SYGVNS come from the germline V gene. The CDR3 runs to 14 residues. CDR3 DNA sequence: TGTGCCAGCCAACTGACAGCGAAACACAATGAGCAGTTCTTC. It translates to CASQLTAKHNEQFF.

The V gene is TRBV1, the J gene TRBJ2-1; the table's D gene call, TRBD2, was not cross checked with the DNA. TRBV1 constitutes a pseudogene. The CDR3 sequence is 17 residues long. The CDR3: CTSRPIFGESGSGEQFF. CDR3 bases: TGCACCAGCAGACCGATTTTCGGCGAAAGCGGGAGTGGCGAGCAGTTCTTC.

A few counts support this clone. This chain links TRBV6-1 with TRBJ2-7; D might be TRBD2 (6 bases). CDR1 is MNHNS, CDR2 SASEGT, per germline. The CDR3 is 15 amino acids. Trimming took off 2 bases at V and 0 bases at J, with 11 bases between the two ends. CDR3 loop: CASSELGGFSYEQYF. CDR3 sequence (DNA): TGTGCCAGCAGTGAACTCGGGGGTTTCTCCTACGAGCAGTACTTC.

This clone was observed once. The chain carries TRBV11-2 and TRBJ2-1, with D perhaps TRBD2 (5 bases). The V end lost 5 bases, the J end lost 2 bases, and 10 bases lay between the germline ends. There are 14 residues in the CDR3. Germline values: CDR1 SGHAT, CDR2 FQNNGV. The CDR3 DNA is TGTGCCAGCAGCCCGGACTTGACCTACAATGAGCAGTTCTTC. Translated, it gives CASSPDLTYNEQFF.

This clone was seen a single time. This chain connects TRBV6-5 to TRBJ2-7; 7 bases line up with TRBD2. This CDR3 comprises 14 residues. Per germline, CDR1 MNHEY and CDR2 SVGAGI. V shed 6 bases, J shed 6 bases, and the junction held 11 bases outside the gene matches. The CDR3 region is CASRLTSSASEQYF. CDR3 coding DNA: TGTGCCAGCAGGCTGACTAGCTCGGCGTCCGAGCAGTACTTC.

The rearrangement uses TRBV5-1 and TRBJ2-7; D may be TRBD2 (5 bases). CDR3 size: 15 residues. From germline, CDR1 is SGHRS and CDR2 YFSETQ. V lost 0 bases, J lost 0 bases, and 10 bases lay in between. This CDR3 reads CASSLGGRDSYEQYF. CDR3 bases: TGCGCCAGCAGCTTGGGTGGGAGAGACTCCTACGAGCAGTACTTC. The variable domain in full, with the rest retrieved from reference TRBV5-1 and TRBJ2-7, is KAGVTQTPRYLIKTRGQQVTLSCSPISGHRSVSWYQQTPGQGLQFLFEYFSETQRNKGNFPGRFSGRQFSNSRSEMNVSTLELGDSALYLCASSLGGRDSYEQYFGPGTRLTVT.